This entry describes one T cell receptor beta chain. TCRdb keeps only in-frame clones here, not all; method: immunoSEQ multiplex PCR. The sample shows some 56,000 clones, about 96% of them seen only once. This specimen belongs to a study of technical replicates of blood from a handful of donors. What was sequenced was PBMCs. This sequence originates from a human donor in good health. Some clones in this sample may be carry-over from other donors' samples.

CDR3: CASSVSQTGTPSGNTIYF. The CDR3 nucleotides are TGCGCCAGCAGCGTAAGTCAAACTGGGACACCCTCTGGAAACACCATATATTTT. V is TRBV5-1 and J is TRBJ1-3; perhaps TRBD1 as D (6 bases). This CDR3 spans 18 amino acids. V was clipped by 4 bases and J by 0 bases, with 20 bases between them. Germline-derived CDR1 and CDR2 are SGHRS and YFSETQ.